The 30 T cell receptor beta chains below all came from one sample that was sequenced in a study of blood T cell repertoires in COVID-19. Measured with immunoSEQ multiplex PCR; TCRdb has only the in-frame clones, and not every one. In the table there are 45,000 to 65,000 clones, roughly four fifths of which are singletons. The material sequenced was peripheral blood. Every receptor here comes from a man in his sixties or seventies with active COVID-19.

The chain carries TRBV3-1 (or the pseudogene TRBV3-2) and TRBJ2-3, with 9 nucleotides matching TRBD2. Germline assignment: CDR1 LGHDT and CDR2 YNNKEL (reference sequence). V lost 0 bases and J lost 0; bases outside the gene matches: 19. The CDR3 contains 22 residues. The CDR3 DNA follows: TGTGCCAGCAGCCAAGATCGTCCTAGCGGGACCTCACACAAACCTAGCACAGATACGCAGTATTTT. This encodes CASSQDRPSGTSHKPSTDTQYF.

The chain uses TRBV28 and TRBJ1-5; 10 bases map to TRBD1. V shed 6 bases, J shed 0 bases, and the junction held 5 bases outside the gene matches. Germline CDR1 and CDR2: MDHEN and SYDVKM. This CDR3 has 16 residues. DNA for the CDR3: TGTGCCAGCAGCTCGGGACAGGGGCTTAGCAATCAGCCCCAGCATTTT. Protein product: CASSSGQGLSNQPQHF.

This chain joins TRBV19 and TRBJ1-3; no reliable D call. The CDR3 loop spans 13 amino acids. Germline values: CDR1 LNHDA, CDR2 SQIVND (reference sequence). The V and J ends lost 3 bases and 3 bases respectively, with 6 bases between them. The CDR3 loop reads CASSISGGNTIYF. The CDR3 DNA reads TGTGCCAGTAGTATCTCCGGTGGAAACACCATATATTTT. The variable domain in full, with the rest retrieved from reference TRBV19 and TRBJ1-3, is DGGITQSPKYLFRKEGQNVTLSCEQNLNHDAMYWYRQDPGQGLRLIYYSQIVNDFQKGDIAEGYSVSREKKESFPLTVTSAQKNPTAFYLCASSISGGNTIYFGEGSWLTVV.

This sequence joins TRBV19 and TRBJ2-1; 7 bases match TRBD1. The germline V gene encodes CDR1 LNHDA and CDR2 SQIVND (reference sequence). Unmatched junction bases numbered 9, after V lost 3 bases and J lost 4 bases. The CDR3 totals 16 residues. The CDR3 nucleotides are TGTGCCAGTAGTATGTTCCGGACAGGATTTTACAATGAGCAGTTCTTC. Translating gives CASSMFRTGFYNEQFF.

This chain links TRBV11-3 with TRBJ2-5, with D perhaps matching TRBD2 (5 bases). Germline CDR1 reads SGHNT; CDR2 reads YENEEA. The germline V and J ends were trimmed by 1 base and 5 bases, with 14 bases remaining between them. The length of the CDR3 is 15 residues. This chain's CDR3 is CASSLGVRGEETQYF. The CDR3 nucleotides are TGTGCCAGCAGCTTAGGGGTACGGGGTGAGGAGACCCAGTACTTC.

The chain has TRBV6-2 or TRBV6-3 and TRBJ2-5; possible D gene TRBD1, 6 bases. CDR1 is MNHEY and CDR2 is SVGEGT in the germline V gene. The CDR3 runs 15 residues. With 2 bases removed from V and 2 bases from J, the gap between germline ends came to 12 bases. CDR3 residues: CASSYAGQTQETQYF. For the CDR3, the DNA is TGTGCCAGCAGTTACGCAGGACAGACACAAGAGACCCAGTACTTC.

The J gene is TRBJ1-3, the V gene TRBV5-6; D gene uncertain. Trimming left V 0 bases short and J 2 bases short, with 9 bases between. The germline V gene has CDR1 SGHDT and CDR2 YYEEEE. The CDR3 is 15 residues long. The CDR3 here is CASSLAVGAGNTIYF. The CDR3 nucleotides are TGTGCCAGCAGCTTGGCCGTCGGGGCTGGAAACACCATATATTTT.

The chain combines TRBV7-2 with TRBJ2-3, with TRBD1 matching over 10 bases. The J segment lost 3 bases and the V segment lost 5 bases, leaving 5 bases of the junction unmatched. The length of the CDR3 is 15 residues. Looked up from germline, CDR1 is SGHTA and CDR2 is FQGNSA. Written as DNA, the CDR3 is TGTGCCAGCAGCATCCGGGACAGGGGAACAGATACGCAGTATTTT. It yields the protein CASSIRDRGTDTQYF.

The V and J genes are TRBV5-1 and TRBJ1-5; 9 bases are a match to TRBD1. J lost 7 bases, V lost 4 bases, and 6 bases had no gene match. From germline, CDR1 is SGHRS and CDR2 YFSETQ. The CDR3 loop spans 14 amino acids. The CDR3 loop is CASSPGTGLQPQHF. The CDR3 coding sequence is TGCGCCAGCAGCCCGGGGACAGGGTTACAGCCCCAGCATTTT.

The CDR3, as DNA: TGCGCCAGCAGCCAAGGGAAGGACAGGGGATTTCATAATTCACCCCTCCACTTT. This codes for CASSQGKDRGFHNSPLHF. The V and J genes are TRBV4-1 and TRBJ1-6; 9 bases align to TRBD1. This CDR3 comprises 18 residues. CDR1 is MGHRA and CDR2 is YSYEKL in the germline V gene. The V and J ends lost 1 base and 5 bases, in that order; junction bases with no gene match: 9.

The V gene is TRBV9, the J gene TRBJ1-6; unclear D gene. The germline gives CDR1 SGDLS, CDR2 YYNGEE. The CDR3 is made up of 13 amino acids. V was clipped by 4 bases and J by 11 bases, with 13 bases between them. The CDR3, as DNA: TGTGCCAGCAGCCAAACCGGGAGCCCACCCCTCCACTTT. This translates into CASSQTGSPPLHF.

The V call is TRBV7-9, the J call TRBJ2-7; 8 bases match TRBD1. CDR3 size: 18 residues. The V segment lost 5 bases and the J segment 4 bases; nucleotides outside the gene matches: 19. Germline CDR1 and CDR2: SEHNR and FQNEAQ (reference sequence). This CDR3 reads CASSTTDRALDSFYEQYF. The CDR3 bases are TGTGCCAGCAGCACAACGGACAGGGCATTGGACTCATTTTACGAGCAGTACTTC.

J is TRBJ1-1 and V is TRBV4-1; D uncertain. Germline CDR1 reads MGHRA; CDR2 reads YSYEKL. The CDR3 has 12 amino acids. Trimming stripped 4 bases from V and 7 bases from J, with 10 bases between. The CDR3 DNA is TGCGCCAGCAGCCGGACCGGGGATGAAGCTTTCTTT. This codes for CASSRTGDEAFF.

The chain is built from TRBV19 and TRBJ1-3; D remains ambiguous. V was trimmed by 6 bases and J by 4 bases, leaving 16 bases between them. Germline V gene data show CDR1 as LNHDA and CDR2 as SQIVND (reference sequence). The CDR3 spans 15 residues. The DNA for the CDR3 is TGTGCCAGTAGCCCGTCCCTCCGTCTCGGAAACACCATATATTTT. This translates into CASSPSLRLGNTIYF.

The chain joins TRBV9 to TRBJ1-2; no clear D. Germline CDR1 and CDR2: SGDLS and YYNGEE. V was pared by 0 bases and J by 0 bases, with 9 bases between. The CDR3 has 15 residues. CDR3 DNA: TGTGCCAGCAGCGTAGTAGCAGCTACTAACTATGGCTACACCTTC. This translates into CASSVVAATNYGYTF.

The gene calls are TRBV6-5 and TRBJ2-7; 7 bases map to TRBD2. Trimming removed 6 bases from V and 6 bases from J; junction bases left unmatched: 11. Germline CDR1 is MNHEY and CDR2 is SVGAGI. This CDR3 contains 14 residues. CDR3 amino acids: CASRDNIGGIEQYF. The CDR3 nucleotides are TGTGCCAGCAGAGACAATATCGGGGGGATCGAGCAGTACTTC.

The CDR3 DNA sequence: TGTGCCAGCTCACCAGGTACAGGGTCCGGCTACACCTTC. As protein: CASSPGTGSGYTF. The V gene is TRBV18, the J gene TRBJ1-2; a weak D match, TRBD1 (6 bases). V was pared by 2 bases and J by 8 bases, with 12 bases between. The CDR3 contains 13 residues. CDR1 is KGHSH, CDR2 LQKENI, per germline.

This clone was found once. This sequence joins TRBV27 and TRBJ2-5; 7 positions match TRBD2. The length of the CDR3 is 16 residues. The V and J ends lost 5 bases and 1 base, in that order; junction bases with no gene match: 10. CDR1 MNHEY and CDR2 SMNVEV come from the germline V gene (reference sequence). The CDR3 sequence is CASSPLAGGGQETQYF. The CDR3 bases are TGTGCCAGCAGTCCCCTCGCGGGCGGGGGCCAAGAGACCCAGTACTTC.

This clone was detected a few times. The chain carries TRBV14 and TRBJ1-6; 11 nucleotides match TRBD1. Per the germline V gene, CDR1 is SGHDN and CDR2 is FVKESK. The ends lost 4 bases at V and 9 bases at J; junction bases unmatched: 5. The CDR3 has 15 residues. CDR3 loop: CASSLGTGGSSPLHF. CDR3 nucleotide sequence: TGTGCCAGCAGCCTCGGGACAGGGGGTAGTTCACCCCTCCACTTT.

The gene calls are TRBV28 and TRBJ2-7; tentatively, D is TRBD1 (8 bases). The CDR3 has 15 residues. V lost 4 bases, J lost 4 bases, and 17 bases lay in between. Per germline, CDR1 MDHEN and CDR2 SYDVKM. The CDR3: CASSSFGQGGYEQYF. The CDR3 DNA sequence: TGTGCCAGCAGTTCATTCGGACAGGGAGGGTACGAGCAGTACTTC. Supplemented by reference TRBV28 and TRBJ2-7, the full variable domain reads DVKVTQSSRYLVKRTGEKVFLECVQDMDHENMFWYRQDPGLGLRLIYFSYDVKMKEKGDIPEGYSVSREKKERFSLILESASTNQTSMYLCASSSFGQGGYEQYFGPGTRLTVT.

The CDR3 here is CASSLAVQSYGYTF. CDR3 nucleotide sequence: TGTGCCAGCAGCTTAGCAGTACAATCCTATGGCTACACCTTC. The chain combines TRBV7-2 with TRBJ1-2; D gene ambiguous. Germline V gene data show CDR1 as SGHTA and CDR2 as FQGNSA. This CDR3 region has 14 residues. V lost 0 bases and J 4 bases, leaving 9 bases between the germline ends.

The chain is built from TRBV11-1 and TRBJ1-1; 10 nucleotides match TRBD1. The CDR3 covers 15 residues. Trimming at V came to 7 bases and at J to 0 bases, leaving 5 bases not matched to a gene. Germline V gene lookup returns CDR1 SGHAT and CDR2 FQDESV (reference sequence). The CDR3 here is CASTGQGGLNTEAFF. The CDR3 region has the DNA TGTGCCAGCACCGGACAGGGGGGGCTGAACACTGAAGCTTTCTTT. Based on the CDR3 plus reference TRBV11-1 and TRBJ1-1, the full variable domain is EAEVAQSPRYKITEKSQAVAFWCDPISGHATLYWYRQILGQGPELLVQFQDESVVDDSQLPKDRFSAERLKGVDSTLKIQPAELGDSAMYLCASTGQGGLNTEAFFGQGTRLTVV.

The gene calls are TRBV6-2 or TRBV6-3 and TRBJ2-7, with 9 bases that match TRBD1. Germline loops: CDR1 MNHEY, CDR2 SVGEGT. Trimming removed 4 bases from V and 4 bases from J; junction bases left unmatched: 2. The CDR3 has 13 residues. CDR3 sequence (DNA): TGTGCCAGCAGTTGGGACAGGGCATACGAGCAGTACTTC. Translation: CASSWDRAYEQYF.

The chain combines TRBV7-2 with TRBJ2-5, with 7 bases lining up with TRBD1. J lost 9 bases, V lost 5 bases, and 6 bases had no gene match. The CDR3 is 12 residues long. Germline CDR1 SGHTA, CDR2 FQGNSA. CDR3 sequence (DNA): TGTGCCAGCAGCCCCAGCCAGGGGGCCCAGTACTTC. Its protein is CASSPSQGAQYF.

The chain employs TRBV5-8 and TRBJ2-6; 9 bases align to TRBD1. Germline assignment: CDR1 SGHTS and CDR2 YDEGEE. There are 16 residues in the CDR3. With 0 bases clipped from V and 2 bases from J, the junction kept 0 bases outside the gene matches. The DNA of the CDR3 is TGTGCCAGCAGCTTGGGACAGGGGGCTGGGGCCAACGTCCTGACTTTC. It is translated as CASSLGQGAGANVLTF.

This rearrangement joins TRBV5-4 to TRBJ2-7; no reliable D call. The CDR3 totals 13 residues. CDR1 is SGHNT, CDR2 YYREEE, per germline (reference sequence). The ends were cut back, 3 bases at V and 5 bases at J, with 12 bases in the middle. The CDR3 is CASSSLGPNEQYF. Written as DNA, the CDR3 is TGTGCCAGCAGCTCATTGGGCCCCAACGAGCAGTACTTC.

By its share, this clone is medium-sized. The chain employs TRBV4-1 and TRBJ2-7, with 12 bases aligning to TRBD1. The V and J ends lost 4 bases and 4 bases, in that order; junction bases with no gene match: 11. CDR1 is MGHRA and CDR2 is YSYEKL in the germline V gene. The CDR3 sequence is 17 residues long. The CDR3 DNA reads as TGCGCCAGCAGCCCCGGGACAGGGGGCCGCCGGGGGTACGAGCAGTACTTC. Translation: CASSPGTGGRRGYEQYF.

The V call is TRBV10-3, the J call TRBJ2-7; 8 bases match TRBD1. Germline lookup yields CDR1 ENHRY and CDR2 SYGVKD. With V trimmed by 5 bases and J by 3 bases, 6 bases remained unmatched. CDR3 size: 14 residues. This CDR3 reads CAISPTGESYEQYF. The CDR3 DNA reads as TGTGCCATCAGTCCGACAGGGGAGAGCTACGAGCAGTACTTC.

The rearrangement uses TRBV5-5 and TRBJ2-1; maybe TRBD2 (5 bases). Germline CDR1 SGHKS, CDR2 YYEKEE (reference sequence). The CDR3 consists of 13 residues. Trimming took off 2 bases at V and 9 bases at J, with 12 bases between the two ends. The CDR3, as DNA: TGTGCCAGCAGCTTAAGGAGGTCCACTGAGCAGTTCTTC. Translation gives CASSLRRSTEQFF.

This chain uses TRBV4-3 with TRBJ1-2; weak D call: TRBD1 (5 bases). The CDR3 is 15 amino acids. Germline V gives CDR1 LGHNA, CDR2 YSLEER. V lost 0 bases, J lost 4 bases, and 12 bases lay in between. CDR3 nucleotide sequence: TGCGCCAGCAGCCAAGATTGGAAGGGGCTCTATGGCTACACCTTC. Amino acids: CASSQDWKGLYGYTF.